These 5 T cell receptor beta chains originate from one sample sequenced in a study of cytomegalovirus exposure and HLA in healthy donors (dated by TCRdb to 2016 to 2017). Libraries came from the immunoSEQ multiplex PCR assay. For the multiplex PCR, a mixture combining 60 forward primers for TCR Vbeta segments and 13 reverse primers for TCR Jbeta segments was used. TCRdb provides this immuneACCESS table in a form limited to in-frame rearrangements. Some clones are lacking; in checked studies, under half of them reflect an unresolved V gene, and why the rest are absent is not known. Within this sample are approximately 180,000 clones, with more than 60% of them counted one time only. Of the sample, approximately 3.7% is held by the ten largest clones. The source material was PBMCs. These receptors originate from a woman in her sixties or seventies in good health and CMV-seropositive.

The chain recombines TRBV28 with TRBJ2-1; D ambiguous. Germline CDR1 and CDR2: MDHEN and SYDVKM. The CDR3 is made up of 11 amino acids. The V end lost 6 bases, the J end lost 4 bases, and 4 bases lay between the germline ends. CDR3 DNA: TGTGCCAGCAGCTCTTACAATGAGCAGTTCTTC. It yields the protein CASSSYNEQFF.

This clone was seen only a few times. The chain uses TRBV15 and TRBJ2-2; maybe TRBD2 (5 bases). The germline gives CDR1 LNHNV, CDR2 YYDKDF (reference sequence). The CDR3 is made up of 18 amino acids. Trimming shortened V by 3 bases and J by 0 bases, and 17 bases separated the two germline ends. CDR3 sequence: CATSRKRTRAPNTGELFF. The DNA for the CDR3 is TGTGCCACCAGCAGGAAGAGAACTAGGGCCCCGAACACCGGGGAGCTGTTTTTT.

This chain joins TRBV28 and TRBJ1-3; 7 nucleotides align to TRBD1. Germline V lookup: CDR1 MDHEN, CDR2 SYDVKM. The CDR3 spans 16 residues. The ends lost 7 bases at V and 1 base at J; junction bases unmatched: 10. The CDR3 loop reads CASIRQGLGSGNTIYF. Written as DNA, the CDR3 is TGTGCCAGCATTAGACAGGGTTTAGGGTCTGGAAACACCATATATTTT.

V usage is TRBV27 and J usage is TRBJ1-2; D uncertain. The CDR3 runs 13 residues. Trimming removed 6 bases at V and 6 bases at J, with 14 bases between. The germline V gene encodes CDR1 MNHEY and CDR2 SMNVEV (reference sequence). The chain's CDR3 is CASSPLSRDGYTF. In DNA form, the CDR3 reads TGTGCCAGCAGCCCCCTGAGCCGGGATGGCTACACCTTC.

This chain uses TRBV14 with TRBJ1-2; 10 bases map to TRBD1. Germline-derived CDR1 and CDR2 are SGHDN and FVKESK. V was clipped by 3 bases and J by 5 bases; unmatched bases: 6. This CDR3 has 15 residues. The DNA of the CDR3 is TGTGCCAGCAGCCAGGCGGGACAGGGGCGTTATGGCTACACCTTC. It translates to CASSQAGQGRYGYTF.